This TCR beta chain appears in the sequencing data of a study of T cell responses to AZD1222 COVID-19 vaccine. Study-wide background: Second-dose groups at about 4 or about 12 weeks were pooled.

As regards this clone: Its antigen remains unknown.

Per germline, CDR1 SGHTA and CDR2 FQGNSA. Trimming stripped 2 bases from V and 5 bases from J, with 24 bases between. CDR3 size: 18 residues. Produced via immunoSEQ multiplex PCR; TCRdb's table is partial and in-frame only. The sample lists more than 100,000 clones, approximately 92% occurring once. General study findings and limits: Donor demographics were predominantly white British with a female majority; clonal diversity may be underestimated. Baseline testing showed seropositivity in only a handful of AZD1222 recipients.

Sequenced here: peripheral blood, sampled on day 0 of AZD1222 vaccination. The sequence derives from an adult in good health. The V call is TRBV7-2, the J call TRBJ1-2, with D perhaps TRBD1 (5 bases). CDR3 amino acids: CASSLKGGGAPLAYGYTF. In nucleotides, the CDR3 is TGTGCCAGCAGCTTAAAGGGCGGAGGGGCTCCTCTCGCATATGGCTACACCTTC.